The clone carrying this TCR beta chain has a single count. TCRdb's copy holds only in-frame clones and misses some; the assay was immunoSEQ multiplex PCR. The sample includes approximately 17,000 clones, about three quarters of them seen just once. V was shortened by 0 bases and J by 7 bases, with 9 bases between the two germline ends. CDR1 and CDR2 (germline): KGHSH, LQKENI. There are 13 residues in the CDR3. The data derive from a study of tumor-infiltrating lymphocytes in localized non-small cell lung cancer. The receptor's source is a human donor with non-small cell lung cancer. The sequenced sample consisted of lung tumor tissue. The chain uses TRBV18 and TRBJ1-2; a possible D gene is TRBD1 (5 bases). The CDR3 DNA reads as TGTGCCAGCTCACCACCACCCAGGGCTGGCTACACCTTC. It yields the protein CASSPPPRAGYTF.